This TCR beta chain was sequenced for a study of PD-L1 blockade in urothelial cancer. Sequenced by immunoSEQ multiplex PCR; TCRdb stores in-frame clones only, minus some. The sample records approximately 71,000 clones, around 90% being singletons. Overall study results and limits: For durable-benefit patients, tumor-associated blood clones expanded more at 3 weeks.

To note about this clone: Its target is not known.

The clonotype was recovered from a man aged 55 to 69 with urothelial cancer. The source material was PBMCs, sampled around atezolizumab (anti-PD-L1) treatment.

CDR3 in amino acids: CAWSVRQLAGALSYEQYF. Written as DNA, the CDR3 is TGTGCCTGGAGTGTACGTCAACTAGCGGGGGCACTCTCCTACGAGCAGTACTTC. V gene TRBV30 combines with J gene TRBJ2-7; TRBD2 aligns across 11 bases. Trimming took 0 bases from V and 0 from J; bases not matched to a gene: 10. The CDR3 sequence is 18 residues long. Germline V gives CDR1 GTSNPN, CDR2 SVGIG (reference sequence). The whole variable domain, remainder taken from reference TRBV30 and TRBJ2-7, is SQTIHQWPATLVQPVGSPLSLECTVEGTSNPNLYWYRQAAGRGLQLLFYSVGIGQISSEVPQNLSASRPQDRQFILSSKKLLLSDSGFYLCAWSVRQLAGALSYEQYFGPGTRLTVT.